The 32 T cell receptor beta chains reported below all come from one sample, sequenced in a study of T cell repertoires in cytomegalovirus infection. Each CDR3 protein is one row after TCRdb ran MiXCR on the reads. The sample has about 350,000 distinct CDR3 sequences; about 35% are singletons. Their antigens remain unidentified. The source was cultured PBMCs, collected from culture after CMV antigen stimulation. The receptors come from a human donor in good health (CMV status not recorded). Some clones in this sample may be carry-over from other donors' samples.

There are many counts of this clonotype. This sequence joins TRBV7-2 and TRBJ2-3; the match to TRBD2 covers 7 bases. The V gene end was trimmed by 3 bases and the J gene end by 3 bases; junction bases not matched to a gene: 3. In germline, CDR1 is SGHTA, CDR2 FQGNSA. CDR3 length equals 14 residues. In DNA form, the CDR3 reads TGTGCCAGCAGCTTCGGCGGGAGTACAGATACGCAGTATTTT. This gives the protein CASSFGGSTDTQYF.

This chain joins TRBV28 and TRBJ2-1, with a possible D match to TRBD2 (5 bases). The CDR3 length is 14 residues. CDR1 and CDR2 (germline): MDHEN, SYDVKM. Trimming removed 8 bases at V and 7 bases at J, with 18 bases between. CDR3 bases: TGTGCCAGCGGCCTGGCGGGCCGGGCGAATGAGCAGTTCTTC. It yields the protein CASGLAGRANEQFF. Combining the CDR3 with reference TRBV28 and TRBJ2-1 gives the whole variable domain DVKVTQSSRYLVKRTGEKVFLECVQDMDHENMFWYRQDPGLGLRLIYFSYDVKMKEKGDIPEGYSVSREKKERFSLILESASTNQTSMYLCASGLAGRANEQFFGPGTRLTVL.

This clonotype was seen at least ten times. The chain carries TRBV7-2 and TRBJ2-3; D is possibly TRBD2 (6 bases). The germline gives CDR1 SGHTA, CDR2 FQGNSA. Trimming pared 5 bases from V and 0 bases from J, leaving 12 bases between. The CDR3 runs 15 residues. The CDR3 coding sequence is TGTGCCAGCAGCCAACCGGGACTTAGCACAGATACGCAGTATTTT. Its protein is CASSQPGLSTDTQYF.

V usage is TRBV20-1 and J usage is TRBJ2-5; D unclear. This CDR3 is built from 12 residues. CDR1 and CDR2 (germline): DFQATT, SNEGSKA (reference sequence). Trimming took off 3 bases at V and 1 base at J, with 6 bases between the two ends. The DNA for the CDR3 is TGCAGTGCTAGTCCGGGCCAAGAGACCCAGTACTTC. Protein product: CSASPGQETQYF.

This clonotype was recorded at least ten times. The chain uses TRBV7-2 and TRBJ2-7, with D perhaps matching TRBD1 (5 bases). Trimming took 4 bases from V and 6 from J, leaving 13 bases between them. Germline assignment: CDR1 SGHTA and CDR2 FQGNSA. CDR3 length: 13 residues. CDR3 in amino acids: CASSSRQRFEQYF. CDR3 nucleotides: TGTGCCAGCAGCTCAAGACAGAGATTCGAGCAGTACTTC.

The chain is built from TRBV7-2 and TRBJ1-5; 7 nucleotides align to TRBD1. V lost 5 bases, J lost 7 bases, and 5 bases stayed unmatched. This CDR3 is built from 13 residues. Germline values: CDR1 SGHTA, CDR2 FQGNSA. CDR3 loop: CASSTRGGQPQHF. The CDR3 DNA reads TGTGCCAGCAGCACCAGGGGGGGCCAGCCCCAGCATTTT.

Comments on this clonotype: The conserved closing phenylalanine or tryptophan is absent in this CDR3, likely reflecting a read error. The chain carries TRBV11-2 and TRBJ1-4, with TRBD1 as a possible D gene (6 bases). The ends were cut back, 5 bases at V and 8 bases at J, with 15 bases in the middle. Germline CDR1 SGHAT, CDR2 FQNNGV. The length of the CDR3 is 14 residues. The CDR3 coding sequence is TGTGCCAGCAGCGGGACGGGGGGCAGAGAAAAACTGTTTCTT. Amino acids: CASSGTGGREKLFL.

V is TRBV7-9 and J is TRBJ2-1; D is uncertain. The CDR3 is 16 residues long. Trimming removed 2 bases at V and 8 bases at J, with 19 bases between. Per germline, CDR1 SEHNR and CDR2 FQNEAQ (reference sequence). The DNA of the CDR3 is TGTGCCAGCAGCTTACGGACCCTACGGAGAAGCGATGAGCAGTTCTTC. This translates into CASSLRTLRRSDEQFF.

This chain joins TRBV4-1 and TRBJ1-5, with D perhaps matching TRBD1 (5 bases). V was pared by 1 base and J by 7 bases, with 14 bases between. The CDR3 runs to 15 residues. In germline, CDR1 is MGHRA, CDR2 YSYEKL. CDR3: CASSQGLAGKQPQHF. CDR3 DNA sequence: TGCGCCAGCAGCCAAGGTCTGGCAGGGAAACAGCCCCAGCATTTT.

The V call is TRBV25-1, the J call TRBJ2-1, with 10 bases identical to TRBD2. Germline V CDR1 and CDR2: MGHDK, SYGVNS. Trimming removed 0 bases from V and 0 bases from J; junction bases left unmatched: 2. This CDR3 is 17 amino acids long. As DNA, the CDR3 is TGTGCCAGCAGTGAATATCCTAGCGGGAGCTCCTACAATGAGCAGTTCTTC. It yields the protein CASSEYPSGSSYNEQFF.

This clonotype appeared many times. This chain joins TRBV7-2 and TRBJ2-5; either TRBD1 or TRBD2 may supply D (5 bases each). CDR1 is SGHTA and CDR2 is FQGNSA in the germline V gene. This CDR3 spans 13 amino acids. Trimming removed 4 bases from V and 2 bases from J, with 8 bases in between. The CDR3 DNA follows: TGTGCCAGCAGCTCGGGACCGCAAGAGACCCAGTACTTC. Protein product: CASSSGPQETQYF. Combining the CDR3 with reference TRBV7-2 and TRBJ2-5 gives the whole variable domain GAGVSQSPSNKVTEKGKDVELRCDPISGHTALYWYRQSLGQGLEFLIYFQGNSAPDKSGLPSDRFSAERTGGSVSTLTIQRTQQEDSAVYLCASSSGPQETQYFGPGTRLLVL.

This chain connects TRBV7-9 to TRBJ1-4, with 8 bases aligning to TRBD1. CDR1 SEHNR and CDR2 FQNEAQ come from the germline V gene (reference sequence). This CDR3 has 14 amino acids. Losses at the gene ends were 5 bases for V and 4 bases for J; bases not matched to a gene: 3. CDR3 region: CASSKDRVNEKLFF. The DNA of the CDR3 is TGTGCCAGCAGCAAGGACAGGGTTAATGAAAAACTGTTTTTT.

V and J are TRBV7-2 and TRBJ2-1; 7 nucleotides match TRBD2. Trimming cost V 3 bases and J 0 bases; bases outside gene matches: 5. This CDR3 comprises 16 residues. The germline V gene has CDR1 SGHTA and CDR2 FQGNSA. CDR3 protein: CASSFTSASSYNEQFF. The DNA for the CDR3 is TGTGCCAGCAGCTTTACTAGCGCAAGCTCCTACAATGAGCAGTTCTTC.

The V and J genes are TRBV10-3 and TRBJ2-4; TRBD1 might be the D (6 bases). The CDR3 is made up of 15 amino acids. V shed 6 bases and J shed 0 bases, with 12 bases lying between them. The V gene's germline CDR1 is ENHRY and CDR2 SYGVKD. This CDR3 reads CAIRSQGLAKNIQYF. The CDR3 DNA reads TGTGCCATCAGATCACAGGGATTAGCCAAAAACATTCAGTACTTC.

The chain recombines TRBV19 with TRBJ2-3; D gene uncertain. The germline V and J ends were trimmed by 5 bases and 2 bases, with 8 bases remaining between them. CDR3 size: 13 residues. Germline CDR1 reads LNHDA; CDR2 reads SQIVND (reference sequence). This CDR3 reads CASSYTITDTQYF. The CDR3 coding sequence is TGTGCCAGTAGTTACACTATCACAGATACGCAGTATTTT.

The chain uses TRBV2 and TRBJ2-7; no reliable D call. The V gene lost 6 bases and the J gene lost 3 bases, with 6 bases spanning the gap. In germline, CDR1 is SNHLY, CDR2 FYNNEI. The CDR3 length is 11 residues. The CDR3 sequence: CASSALYEQYF. CDR3 sequence (DNA): TGTGCCAGCAGCGCCCTCTACGAGCAGTACTTC.

This rearrangement joins TRBV4-1 to TRBJ2-2; D ambiguous. CDR1 is MGHRA, CDR2 YSYEKL, per germline. V lost 0 bases to trimming and J lost 6 bases, with 14 bases between them. This CDR3 spans 16 amino acids. CDR3 DNA: TGCGCCAGCAGCCAAGAGGAGATGAGGTTGCCCGGGGAGCTGTTTTTT. It encodes CASSQEEMRLPGELFF.

This clonotype was seen a single time. V and J are TRBV4-3 and TRBJ2-3; unclear D gene. Looked up from germline, CDR1 is LGHNA and CDR2 is YSLEER. The V end lost 3 bases, the J end lost 2 bases, and 12 bases lay between the germline ends. The CDR3 contains 15 residues. CDR3 residues: CASSHALGSTDTQYF. The DNA for the CDR3 is TGCGCCAGCAGCCACGCCCTCGGGTCCACAGATACGCAGTATTTT.

The J gene is TRBJ2-5, the V gene TRBV6-1, with a possible D match to TRBD1 (5 bases). The germline gives CDR1 MNHNS, CDR2 SASEGT. Trimming removed 6 bases from V and 1 base from J, with 9 bases in between. The CDR3 is made up of 13 amino acids. The CDR3 region is CASRWGLQETQYF. The CDR3 DNA reads TGTGCCAGCAGATGGGGCCTCCAAGAGACCCAGTACTTC.

There are many counts of this clonotype. J is TRBJ2-1 and V is TRBV7-8; 10 bases agree with TRBD2. This CDR3 has 14 amino acids. The germline V gene encodes CDR1 SGHVS and CDR2 FQNEAQ. Trimming cost V 2 bases and J 9 bases; bases outside gene matches: 4. The CDR3 here is CASSLRLAGAEQFF. The CDR3, as DNA: TGTGCCAGCAGCTTACGCCTAGCGGGAGCTGAGCAGTTCTTC.

This clonotype has more than one count but fewer than ten. The chain has TRBV19 and TRBJ1-1, with 7 nucleotides matching TRBD1. J lost 4 bases, V lost 3 bases, and 2 bases had no gene match. Germline CDR1 and CDR2: LNHDA and SQIVND (reference sequence). This CDR3 has 13 amino acids. This CDR3 reads CASSIDRATEAFF. The CDR3 DNA sequence: TGTGCCAGTAGTATCGACAGGGCCACTGAAGCTTTCTTT.

This rearrangement joins TRBV27 to TRBJ2-4; possibly TRBD2 for D (6 bases). The CDR3 runs to 15 residues. V was cut by 0 bases and J by 8 bases, with 14 bases left in between. The germline V gene encodes CDR1 MNHEY and CDR2 SMNVEV (reference sequence). The CDR3 DNA reads as TGTGCCAGCAGTTTATCTCGGGGGTATGGGGACATTCAGTACTTC. Translation gives CASSLSRGYGDIQYF.

This chain connects TRBV7-2 to TRBJ2-2; 13 bases line up with TRBD2. The CDR3 has 17 amino acids. The junction had 5 bases not matched to a gene; V was cut back by 3 bases and J by 4 bases. CDR1 is SGHTA, CDR2 FQGNSA, per germline. CDR3 nucleotides: TGTGCCAGCAGCTTGAGGACTAGCGGGAGAGGCACCGGGGAGCTGTTTTTT. It encodes CASSLRTSGRGTGELFF.

This clonotype has a handful of counts. The gene calls are TRBV4-1 and TRBJ1-2; the D is unclear. V lost 1 base to trimming and J lost 3 bases, with 12 bases between them. Germline CDR1 MGHRA, CDR2 YSYEKL. The CDR3 totals 15 residues. The CDR3 loop reads CASSQVETAYYGYTF. The CDR3 DNA follows: TGCGCCAGCAGCCAAGTGGAGACCGCCTACTATGGCTACACCTTC.

This clonotype was picked up a small number of times. V usage is TRBV7-2 and J usage is TRBJ2-3, with 11 bases aligning to TRBD1. This CDR3 contains 15 residues. The germline gives CDR1 SGHTA, CDR2 FQGNSA. V was pared by 4 bases and J by 4 bases, with 4 bases of the junction left unmatched. The CDR3: CASSSGQGGADTQYF. For the CDR3, the DNA is TGTGCCAGCAGCTCGGGACAGGGGGGGGCAGATACGCAGTATTTT. The whole variable domain, filled in from reference TRBV7-2 and TRBJ2-3, reads GAGVSQSPSNKVTEKGKDVELRCDPISGHTALYWYRQSLGQGLEFLIYFQGNSAPDKSGLPSDRFSAERTGGSVSTLTIQRTQQEDSAVYLCASSSGQGGADTQYFGPGTRLTVL.

The chain couples TRBV11-3 to TRBJ2-1, with TRBD2 identical over 11 bases. Germline V gene lookup returns CDR1 SGHNT and CDR2 YENEEA. Germline trimming cut 3 bases from V and 7 bases from J; bases unmatched to any gene: 5. The CDR3 totals 15 residues. DNA of the CDR3: TGTGCCAGCAGCTTTACTAGCGGGAGTCCTAATGAGCAGTTCTTC. Its protein product is CASSFTSGSPNEQFF.

This clonotype came up a few times. This rearrangement joins TRBV6-1 to TRBJ1-1; unclear D gene. This CDR3 contains 14 residues. CDR1 and CDR2 from the germline V gene are MNHNS and SASEGT. The V and J ends lost 4 bases and 1 base respectively, with 10 bases between them. The CDR3 region is CASSVSAGNTEAFF. The DNA of the CDR3 is TGTGCCAGCAGTGTCAGCGCGGGGAACACTGAAGCTTTCTTT.

The gene calls are TRBV6-1 and TRBJ2-1, with TRBD1 identical over 8 bases. This CDR3 is 14 amino acids long. Germline loops: CDR1 MNHNS, CDR2 SASEGT. V gave up 6 bases and J gave up 5 bases; unmatched junction bases: 6. CDR3 coding DNA: TGTGCCAGCAGCCGGGACAGGATAAACAATGAGCAGTTCTTC. It translates to CASSRDRINNEQFF.

This clonotype was detected a few times. The chain carries TRBV19 and TRBJ1-1, with a tentative D call TRBD1 (6 bases). Looked up from germline, CDR1 is LNHDA and CDR2 is SQIVND (reference sequence). The V end was cut by 5 bases, the J end by 4 bases, with 23 bases between. The CDR3 contains 17 residues. The CDR3 DNA reads TGTGCCAGTAGTTCTGGACAGCTATCAATTCTGGGCACTGAAGCTTTCTTT. Encoded protein: CASSSGQLSILGTEAFF.

The chain couples TRBV5-1 to TRBJ1-1; 9 bases fit TRBD1. This CDR3 has 16 residues. V lost 4 bases, J lost 3 bases, and 10 bases stayed unmatched. CDR1 and CDR2 (germline): SGHRS, YFSETQ. This chain's CDR3 is CASSADRTGADTEAFF. The CDR3, as DNA: TGCGCCAGCAGCGCGGACCGGACAGGGGCGGACACTGAAGCTTTCTTT.

CDR3 DNA sequence: TGTGCCATCACTTTCGGGACTAGCGGCACAGATACGCAGTATTTT. Translating it yields CAITFGTSGTDTQYF. The V call is TRBV10-3, the J call TRBJ2-3; 10 positions match TRBD2. CDR3 length: 15 amino acids. V shed 7 bases and J 1 base; nucleotides not matched to a gene: 5. Germline CDR1 ENHRY, CDR2 SYGVKD.

The chain links TRBV28 to TRBJ2-7; 8 bases align to TRBD2. Germline V gene lookup returns CDR1 MDHEN and CDR2 SYDVKM. V lost 1 base and J lost 4; bases outside the gene matches: 12. CDR3 length: 17 residues. The CDR3 nucleotides read TGTGCCAGCAGTTTATTCACCCGGCGGGGGGCGCATTACGAGCAGTACGTC. Amino acid sequence: CASSLFTRRGAHYEQYV.